A selection of T cell receptor beta chains follows, all from one sample in a study of OX40 agonist ivuxolimab in advanced cancers. Assay: immunoSEQ multiplex PCR; the TCRdb copy retains only in-frame clones and omits some. The data show 55,000 to 70,000 clones, roughly 81% seen once. Sample: CD4+ or CD8+ T cells sorted from blood, taken in a trial of the OX40 agonist ivuxolimab. Receptor source: an adult with an advanced solid tumor such as melanoma, head and neck, liver or kidney cancer. CDR3s include the opening cysteine and the closing phenylalanine or tryptophan. A D gene is named only where the DNA matches it firmly. The size of a clone is reported for some rows only, either as once, few or many, or as a class for expanded clones.

V	D	size	J	length	CDR3	DNA
TRBV4-1	-	-	TRBJ2-5	13	CASSRTEGETQYF	TGCGCCAGCAGCCGGACGGAGGGGGAGACCCAGTACTTC
TRBV6-5	-	-	TRBJ2-3	15	CASSPLAGSADTQYF	TGTGCCAGCAGTCCCCTCGCGGGATCGGCAGATACGCAGTATTTT
TRBV5-6	TRBD1	-	TRBJ1-4	19	CASSRWTGFSSSTNEKLFF	TGTGCCAGCAGCCGTTGGACAGGGTTCTCCTCTTCAACTAATGAAAAACTGTTTTTT
TRBV11-2	TRBD2	-	TRBJ2-3	16	CASSLLAGYSTDTQYF	TGTGCCAGCAGCTTACTAGCGGGGTATAGCACAGATACGCAGTATTTT
TRBV28	-	-	TRBJ2-4	13	CAAEDLAKNIQYF	TGTGCCGCAGAGGACCTAGCCAAAAACATTCAGTACTTC
TRBV27	-	-	TRBJ2-3	12	CASIRSTDTQYF	TGTGCCAGCATAAGGAGCACAGATACGCAGTATTTT
TRBV27	-	-	TRBJ2-1	12	CASSFNVREQFF	TGTGCCAGCAGTTTCAACGTACGCGAGCAGTTCTTC
TRBV28	-	-	TRBJ2-2	13	CASNGEWTGELFF	TGTGCCAGCAACGGGGAGTGGACCGGGGAGCTGTTTTTT
TRBV28	-	-	TRBJ1-5	16	CASSLIQVRGNQPQHF	TGTGCCAGCAGTTTGATACAGGTGAGGGGCAATCAGCCCCAGCATTTT
TRBV7-2	TRBD1	-	TRBJ1-2	13	CASSSQGAQGYTF	TGTGCCAGCAGCTCGCAGGGGGCGCAAGGCTACACCTTC
TRBV7-6	-	-	TRBJ1-5	16	CASSLFPGVGDQPQHF	TGTGCCAGCAGCTTATTCCCCGGCGTGGGTGATCAGCCCCAGCATTTT
TRBV5-5	TRBD2	-	TRBJ2-1	17	CASSSSMYPSGMNEQFF	TGTGCCAGCAGCTCCTCTATGTACCCTAGCGGGATGAATGAGCAGTTCTTC
TRBV19	-	-	TRBJ2-7	13	CASSKGEYYEQYF	TGTGCCAGTAGTAAGGGCGAATACTACGAGCAGTACTTC
TRBV15	-	-	TRBJ2-3	17	CATSRDGAGWGTDTQYF	TGTGCCACCAGCAGAGATGGTGCGGGTTGGGGGACAGATACGCAGTATTTT
TRBV7-8	TRBD1	-	TRBJ2-5	15	CASSSGQGRGETQYF	TGTGCCAGCAGCTCCGGACAGGGGCGAGGGGAGACCCAGTACTTC
TRBV12-5	TRBD2	few	TRBJ2-1	17	CASGKRLAGSSYNEQFF	TGTGCTAGTGGCAAACGACTAGCGGGAAGCTCCTACAATGAGCAGTTCTTC
TRBV5-1	-	-	TRBJ2-7	13	CASSLERYDEQYF	TGCGCCAGCAGCTTGGAGAGGTATGACGAGCAGTACTTC
TRBV18	-	-	TRBJ2-5	13	CASSPRLEETQYF	TGTGCCAGCTCACCCCGACTGGAAGAGACCCAGTACTTC
TRBV19	-	-	TRBJ2-7	15	CASSTPGGSSYEQYF	TGTGCCAGTAGTACCCCAGGCGGAAGCTCCTACGAGCAGTACTTC
TRBV9	-	few	TRBJ2-1	15	CASSVGGNSYNEQFF	TGTGCCAGCAGCGTAGGCGGGAACTCCTACAATGAGCAGTTCTTC
TRBV11-2	TRBD1	-	TRBJ2-2	14	CASSHDGDSGELFF	TGTGCCAGCAGCCACGACGGGGACAGCGGGGAGCTGTTTTTT
TRBV5-1	-	-	TRBJ2-7	12	CASSPSGHEQYF	TGCGCCAGCAGCCCCTCGGGGCACGAGCAGTACTTC
TRBV7-9	-	once	TRBJ1-1	16	CASSLAGRGQNTEAFF	TGTGCCAGCAGCTTAGCAGGCAGGGGACAGAACACTGAAGCTTTCTTT
TRBV5-4	TRBD1	-	TRBJ1-2	14	CASSSDRVFYGYTF	TGTGCCAGCAGCTCGGACAGGGTCTTTTATGGCTACACCTTC
TRBV30	-	-	TRBJ1-1	15	CAWRPPGYQNTEAFF	TGTGCCTGGAGGCCCCCGGGATACCAAAACACTGAAGCTTTCTTT
TRBV27	TRBD1	-	TRBJ2-3	14	CASSWGQGMDTQYF	TGTGCCAGCAGCTGGGGACAGGGGATGGATACGCAGTATTTT
TRBV9	TRBD2	-	TRBJ2-3	14	CASSVGGVADTQYF	TGTGCCAGCAGCGTTGGGGGGGTTGCAGATACGCAGTATTTT
TRBV10-3	-	-	TRBJ2-5	14	CAISESLSVETQYF	TGTGCCATCAGTGAGTCGCTCTCTGTCGAGACCCAGTACTTC
TRBV27	-	-	TRBJ1-5	14	CASSWGGGNQPQHF	TGTGCCAGTTCTTGGGGGGGTGGGAATCAGCCCCAGCATTTT
TRBV6-5	-	-	TRBJ1-1	13	CASSYFGGTEAFF	TGTGCCAGCAGTTACTTCGGGGGGACTGAAGCTTTCTTT
TRBV29-1	-	-	TRBJ2-1	16	CSVGRVLAIIHNEQFF	TGCAGCGTTGGTCGGGTTTTAGCGATAATTCACAATGAGCAGTTCTTC
TRBV9	-	once	TRBJ2-2	14	CASSAQVEPGELFF	TGTGCCAGCAGCGCCCAAGTGGAGCCCGGGGAGCTGTTTTTT
TRBV7-8	-	-	TRBJ2-5	15	CASSLALSYQETQYF	TGTGCCAGCAGCTTAGCGCTGTCGTACCAAGAGACCCAGTACTTC
TRBV29-1	-	-	TRBJ2-1	11	CRGEVYNEQFF	TGCAGGGGAGAGGTGTACAATGAGCAGTTCTTC
TRBV5-6	-	-	TRBJ2-7	11	CASSLGYEQYF	TGTGCCAGCAGCTTGGGGTACGAGCAGTACTTC
TRBV5-4	-	-	TRBJ2-7	14	CASSPGGGGREQYF	TGTGCCAGCAGCCCAGGGGGGGGCGGTCGCGAGCAGTACTTC
TRBV2	-	-	TRBJ1-2	13	CASSEASIYGYTF	TGTGCCAGCAGCGAGGCCAGCATCTATGGCTACACCTTC
TRBV18	TRBD1	-	TRBJ1-4	14	CASSPLGTDEKLFF	TGTGCCAGCTCACCGTTGGGGACAGATGAAAAACTGTTTTTT
TRBV12-5	TRBD2	once	TRBJ2-3	16	CASGLASGSYTDTQYF	TGTGCTAGTGGTCTTGCTAGCGGTTCTTACACAGATACGCAGTATTTT
TRBV28	-	once	TRBJ2-2	14	CASSTPSRTGELFF	TGTGCCAGCAGTACCCCTAGCCGCACCGGGGAGCTGTTTTTT
TRBV19	TRBD2	once	TRBJ2-2	15	CASSLRTSGNRELFF	TGTGCCAGTAGTCTAAGGACTAGCGGGAACAGGGAGCTGTTTTTT